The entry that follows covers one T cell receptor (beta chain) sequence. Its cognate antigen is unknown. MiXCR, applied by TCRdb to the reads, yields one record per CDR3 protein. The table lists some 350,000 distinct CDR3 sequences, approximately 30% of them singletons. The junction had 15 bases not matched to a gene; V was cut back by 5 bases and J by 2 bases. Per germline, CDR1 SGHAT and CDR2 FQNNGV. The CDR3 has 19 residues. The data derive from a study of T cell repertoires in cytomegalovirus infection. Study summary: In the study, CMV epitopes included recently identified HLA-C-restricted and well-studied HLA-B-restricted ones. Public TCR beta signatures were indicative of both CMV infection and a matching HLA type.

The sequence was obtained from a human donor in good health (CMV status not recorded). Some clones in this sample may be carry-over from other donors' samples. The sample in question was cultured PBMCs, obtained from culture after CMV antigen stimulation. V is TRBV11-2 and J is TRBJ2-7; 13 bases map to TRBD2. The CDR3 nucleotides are TGTGCCAGCAGCCCCTCGGTACTAGCGGGAGGGCACCTGGCCTACGAGCAGTACGTC. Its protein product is CASSPSVLAGGHLAYEQYV.